This T cell receptor (beta chain) is from a study of shared clonotypes between healthy human individuals. Turning to the study itself: Three CD4 naive, three CD4 memory, two CD8 naive and one CD8 memory plate were used per donor.

At the deep level, the assay was run. Data came from immunoSEQ multiplex PCR; TCRdb stores just in-frame clones and leaves some out. The repertoire holds about 340,000 clones, with 70% to 75% as singletons. This clone was seen more than once but under ten times. This receptor was obtained from a man younger than 40 in good health. The sample comprised memory CD4+ T cells sorted from blood. Subset meaning: CD45RA-negative fraction.

CDR3 loop: CASSSDSLSYEQYF. The CDR3 DNA is TGTGCCAGCAGCTCCGACTCCCTCTCCTACGAGCAGTACTTC. The genes are TRBV7-2 and TRBJ2-7; D not certain. Trimming left V 4 bases short and J 0 bases short, with 10 bases between. The CDR3 has 14 residues. From germline, CDR1 is SGHTA and CDR2 FQGNSA.